This is a list of T cell receptor beta chains from one sample in a study of T cells in Graves' hyperthyroidism and ophthalmopathy. Via MiXCR, TCRdb re-called the multiplex PCR reads, giving one row per CDR3 protein. The sample has nearly 600,000 distinct CDR3 sequences, about 14% seen once. Sequencing was performed on blood. The receptors shown here come from a woman in her thirties with Graves' hyperthyroidism that later progressed to Graves' ophthalmopathy. The CDR3 runs from the conserved cysteine through the conserved F or W. Fields, in order: V gene, D gene, J gene, clone size, CDR3 protein, CDR3 DNA. D genes are given only for firm matches. Size is stated for part of the rows, as once, few or many counts, or as a class when the clone is expanded.

V gene: TRBV20-1; D gene: -; J gene: TRBJ2-7; clone size: many; CDR3 protein: CSAFDQGISYEQYF; CDR3 DNA: TGCAGTGCATTTGATCAGGGTATCTCCTACGAGCAGTACTTC
V gene: TRBV18; D gene: -; J gene: TRBJ2-4; clone size: -; CDR3 protein: CASSPPRGNRRAYAKNIQYF; CDR3 DNA: TGTGCCAGCTCACCACCTCGCGGGAATAGGAGAGCCTACGCCAAAAACATTCAGTACTTC
V gene: TRBV28; D gene: -; J gene: TRBJ2-5; clone size: few; CDR3 protein: CASSFFFSVSTQYF; CDR3 DNA: TGTGCCAGCAGTTTCTTTTTTTCGGTCTCGACTCAGTACTTC
V gene: TRBV3-1; D gene: -; J gene: TRBJ1-1; clone size: many; CDR3 protein: CASSQGGGTSEAFF; CDR3 DNA: TGTGCCAGCAGCCAAGGAGGGGGGACTTCTGAAGCTTTCTTT
V gene: TRBV3-1; D gene: -; J gene: TRBJ1-2; clone size: few; CDR3 protein: CASSQGTGITYGYTF; CDR3 DNA: TGTGCCAGCAGCCAAGGTACAGGGATTACCTATGGCTACACCTTC
V gene: TRBV3-1; D gene: TRBD1; J gene: TRBJ2-1; clone size: many; CDR3 protein: CASSHSLGQGLINEQFF; CDR3 DNA: TGTGCCAGCAGCCACTCCCTGGGACAGGGACTTATCAATGAGCAGTTCTTC
V gene: TRBV7-9; D gene: -; J gene: TRBJ1-4; clone size: -; CDR3 protein: CATSGGRDEKLFF; CDR3 DNA: TGTGCCACCTCGGGGGGGAGAGATGAAAAACTGTTTTTT
V gene: TRBV28; D gene: -; J gene: TRBJ1-5; clone size: few; CDR3 protein: CASSFPGGDNQPQHF; CDR3 DNA: TGTGCCAGCAGTTTCCCGGGGGGAGACAATCAGCCCCAGCATTTT
V gene: TRBV28; D gene: TRBD2; J gene: TRBJ2-3; clone size: many; CDR3 protein: CASSSSSSGSTDTQYF; CDR3 DNA: TGTGCCAGCAGTTCGTCCTCTAGCGGCTCCACAGATACGCAGTATTTT
V gene: TRBV30; D gene: -; J gene: TRBJ2-3; clone size: -; CDR3 protein: CAWSVLTLETDTQYF; CDR3 DNA: TGTGCCTGGAGTGTACTCACACTTGAAACAGATACGCAGTATTTT
V gene: TRBV11-2; D gene: -; J gene: TRBJ1-5; clone size: many; CDR3 protein: CASSLDRGDQPQHF; CDR3 DNA: TGTGCCAGCAGCTTAGATCGAGGCGATCAGCCCCAGCATTTT
V gene: TRBV12-3/TRBV12-4; D gene: -; J gene: TRBJ2-4; clone size: many; CDR3 protein: CASSLARGSIAKNIQYF; CDR3 DNA: TGTGCCAGCAGTTTAGCACGGGGTTCAATAGCCAAAAACATTCAGTACTTC
V gene: TRBV29-1; D gene: TRBD2; J gene: TRBJ2-7; clone size: -; CDR3 protein: CSVGSSGRYEQYF; CDR3 DNA: TGCAGCGTTGGGTCTAGCGGGAGATACGAGCAGTACTTC
V gene: TRBV30; D gene: TRBD1; J gene: TRBJ2-1; clone size: many; CDR3 protein: CAWARQGDNEQFF; CDR3 DNA: TGTGCCTGGGCCAGACAGGGGGACAATGAGCAGTTCTTC
V gene: TRBV19; D gene: -; J gene: TRBJ1-1; clone size: -; CDR3 protein: CASSNRGVKGEAFF; CDR3 DNA: TGTGCCAGTAGTAACCGGGGCGTGAAGGGTGAAGCTTTCTTT
V gene: TRBV9; D gene: TRBD2; J gene: TRBJ2-7; clone size: -; CDR3 protein: CASSVDLADSYEQYF; CDR3 DNA: TGTGCCAGCAGCGTAGACCTAGCGGACTCCTACGAGCAGTACTTC
V gene: TRBV27; D gene: TRBD2; J gene: TRBJ2-1; clone size: many; CDR3 protein: CASSLSASGRADEQFF; CDR3 DNA: TGTGCCAGCAGTTTGTCAGCTAGCGGGAGGGCCGATGAGCAGTTCTTC
V gene: TRBV6-2/TRBV6-3; D gene: TRBD1; J gene: TRBJ1-5; clone size: many; CDR3 protein: CASSYPGTASNQPQHF; CDR3 DNA: TGTGCCAGCAGTTACCCGGGGACAGCCAGCAATCAGCCCCAGCATTTT
V gene: TRBV6-1; D gene: -; J gene: TRBJ1-4; clone size: few; CDR3 protein: CANSSGSEDEKLFF; CDR3 DNA: TGTGCCAACAGTTCCGGGAGTGAGGATGAAAAACTGTTTTTT
V gene: TRBV20-1; D gene: -; J gene: TRBJ2-1; clone size: -; CDR3 protein: CSASIPAGDNLSYNEQFF; CDR3 DNA: TGCAGTGCTAGTATACCAGCGGGCGACAACCTCTCCTACAATGAGCAGTTCTTC
V gene: TRBV19; D gene: -; J gene: TRBJ1-1; clone size: -; CDR3 protein: CASSKAASLDAFF; CDR3 DNA: TGTGCCAGTAGTAAAGCGGCTTCTTTGGATGCTTTCTTT
V gene: TRBV29-1; D gene: -; J gene: TRBJ1-1; clone size: many; CDR3 protein: CSATRGGYAFF; CDR3 DNA: TGCAGCGCAACCCGGGGGGGGTATGCTTTCTTT
V gene: TRBV27; D gene: -; J gene: TRBJ2-2; clone size: many; CDR3 protein: CASSYGDTGELFF; CDR3 DNA: TGTGCCAGCAGTTACGGGGACACCGGGGAGCTGTTTTTT
V gene: TRBV2; D gene: TRBD1; J gene: TRBJ1-6; clone size: many; CDR3 protein: CASSGAQGAYNSPLHF; CDR3 DNA: TGTGCCAGCAGTGGAGCACAGGGGGCCTATAATTCACCCCTCCACTTT
V gene: TRBV20-1; D gene: TRBD1; J gene: TRBJ2-3; clone size: once; CDR3 protein: CSATRGQGTDTQYF; CDR3 DNA: TGCAGTGCTACCCGGGGACAGGGGACAGATACGCAGTATTTT
V gene: TRBV3-1; D gene: -; J gene: TRBJ1-1; clone size: many; CDR3 protein: CASSQDKGRITEAFF; CDR3 DNA: TGTGCCAGCAGCCAAGATAAGGGAAGGATCACTGAAGCTTTCTTT
V gene: TRBV10-3; D gene: TRBD1; J gene: TRBJ1-5; clone size: -; CDR3 protein: CAISDAAGGLNQPQHF; CDR3 DNA: TGTGCCATCAGTGACGCGGCAGGGGGACTCAATCAGCCCCAGCATTTT
V gene: TRBV3-1; D gene: -; J gene: TRBJ2-1; clone size: many; CDR3 protein: CASSQTQGGGSYNEQFF; CDR3 DNA: TGTGCCAGCAGCCAGACTCAGGGCGGAGGCTCCTACAATGAGCAGTTCTTC
V gene: TRBV9; D gene: -; J gene: TRBJ1-1; clone size: many; CDR3 protein: CASSVKPGTTPEAFF; CDR3 DNA: TGTGCCAGCAGCGTAAAACCCGGGACAACCCCTGAAGCTTTCTTT
V gene: TRBV5-1; D gene: TRBD2; J gene: TRBJ2-1; clone size: many; CDR3 protein: CASSLEGLIDEQFF; CDR3 DNA: TGCGCCAGCAGCTTGGAGGGACTAATAGATGAGCAGTTCTTC
V gene: TRBV20-1; D gene: -; J gene: TRBJ2-6; clone size: many; CDR3 protein: CSAVLAGANVLTF; CDR3 DNA: TGCAGTGCTGTCCTCGCTGGGGCCAACGTCCTGACTTTC
V gene: TRBV20-1; D gene: TRBD2; J gene: TRBJ2-7; clone size: few; CDR3 protein: CSAGTNIGQYF; CDR3 DNA: TGCAGTGCCGGGACTAACATTGGGCAGTACTTC
V gene: TRBV11-3; D gene: -; J gene: TRBJ1-1; clone size: many; CDR3 protein: CASSFTGTSRTEAFF; CDR3 DNA: TGTGCCAGCAGCTTCACAGGGACTTCGCGCACTGAAGCTTTCTTT
V gene: TRBV18; D gene: TRBD1; J gene: TRBJ2-5; clone size: many; CDR3 protein: CASSPRDRGRETQYF; CDR3 DNA: TGTGCCAGCTCACCAAGGGACAGGGGCCGGGAGACCCAGTACTTC
V gene: TRBV27; D gene: -; J gene: TRBJ1-4; clone size: -; CDR3 protein: CASSLGGEVNEKLFF; CDR3 DNA: TGTGCCAGCAGTTTGGGAGGGGAGGTTAATGAAAAACTGTTTTTT
V gene: TRBV28; D gene: -; J gene: TRBJ1-5; clone size: many; CDR3 protein: CASSFSLEARQPQHF; CDR3 DNA: TGTGCCAGCAGTTTTTCATTAGAGGCCAGGCAGCCCCAGCATTTT
V gene: TRBV29-1; D gene: -; J gene: TRBJ1-3; clone size: -; CDR3 protein: CSGTYSGNTIYF; CDR3 DNA: TGCAGCGGTACCTACTCTGGAAACACCATATATTTT
V gene: TRBV19; D gene: -; J gene: TRBJ1-1; clone size: -; CDR3 protein: CASSILGQNTEAFF; CDR3 DNA: TGTGCCAGTAGTATTCTTGGGCAAAACACTGAAGCTTTCTTT
V gene: TRBV3-1; D gene: TRBD2; J gene: TRBJ2-3; clone size: many; CDR3 protein: CASSQDPSGYTDTQYF; CDR3 DNA: TGTGCCAGCAGCCAAGACCCTAGCGGGTACACAGATACGCAGTATTTT
V gene: TRBV11-3; D gene: TRBD1; J gene: TRBJ2-7; clone size: few; CDR3 protein: CASSLGTVRYEQYF; CDR3 DNA: TGTGCCAGCAGCCTTGGGACAGTTCGCTACGAGCAGTACTTC
V gene: TRBV10-3; D gene: -; J gene: TRBJ2-1; clone size: few; CDR3 protein: CAINGREPYNEQFF; CDR3 DNA: TGTGCCATCAATGGGCGGGAACCCTACAATGAGCAGTTCTTC
V gene: TRBV4-2; D gene: TRBD2; J gene: TRBJ2-1; clone size: many; CDR3 protein: CASSQDLVAAGGFVEQFF; CDR3 DNA: TGTGCCAGCAGCCAAGATCTTGTAGCAGCGGGAGGGTTCGTTGAGCAGTTCTTC
V gene: TRBV6-1; D gene: -; J gene: TRBJ1-1; clone size: many; CDR3 protein: CASRNGRNEAFF; CDR3 DNA: TGTGCCAGCAGGAACGGACGGAATGAAGCTTTCTTT
V gene: TRBV28; D gene: TRBD2; J gene: TRBJ2-3; clone size: many; CDR3 protein: CASGTKLAGAEGNTDTQYF; CDR3 DNA: TGTGCCAGCGGCACCAAACTAGCGGGAGCTGAGGGGAACACAGATACGCAGTATTTT
V gene: TRBV20-1; D gene: -; J gene: TRBJ1-1; clone size: many; CDR3 protein: CSARDHGGHSETEAFF; CDR3 DNA: TGCAGTGCTAGAGATCATGGAGGCCACAGTGAGACTGAAGCTTTCTTT